These 9 T cell receptor beta chains originate from one sample sequenced in a study of vaccination effects on CD4 cells after COVID-19. These receptors have no identified antigens. Antigen-specific CD4+ T cell clonotypes were called by their expansion after viral peptide-pool culture in ViraFEST. CD4+ T cells were isolated after less than 13 days of culture. Vaccinated recipients, who were negative for nucleocapsid antibodies, had no history of SARS-CoV-2 infection. Using immunoSEQ multiplex PCR, the repertoire was profiled, and TCRdb retains in-frame clones only, with some absent. This sample has approximately 23,000 clones, with approximately 64% found just once. The sample was CD4+ T cells from PBMCs cultured with HCoV-OC43 spike peptides, taken before COVID-19 vaccination. Subset meaning: HCoV-OC43 spike overlapping peptide pool stimulation. The receptors were sampled from a human donor who received a COVID-19 vaccine.

The chain carries TRBV11-2 and TRBJ2-7; 7 bases map to TRBD1. CDR3 length: 14 amino acids. Germline V CDR1 and CDR2: SGHAT, FQNNGV. Trimming took 3 bases from V and 5 from J; bases not matched to a gene: 7. CDR3 sequence: CASSFRQGADEQYF. CDR3 bases: TGTGCCAGCAGCTTTCGACAGGGAGCCGACGAGCAGTACTTC.

This clone showed up just a few times. The V gene is TRBV2, the J gene TRBJ1-5; D remains ambiguous. This CDR3 region has 14 residues. CDR1 and CDR2 from the germline V gene are SNHLY and FYNNEI. Trimming removed 6 bases at V and 0 bases at J, with 9 bases between. CDR3 sequence reads: CASRERYSNQPQHF. CDR3 DNA: TGTGCCAGCAGGGAGCGATATAGCAATCAGCCCCAGCATTTT. The whole variable domain, filled in from reference TRBV2 and TRBJ1-5, reads EPEVTQTPSHQVTQMGQEVILRCVPISNHLYFYWYRQILGQKVEFLVSFYNNEISEKSEIFDDQFSVERPDGSNFTLKIRSTKLEDSAMYFCASRERYSNQPQHFGDGTRLSIL.

The chain has TRBV3-1 (or the pseudogene TRBV3-2) and TRBJ1-1; TRBD1 matches at 7 bases. Germline loops: CDR1 LGHDT, CDR2 YNNKEL (reference sequence). The CDR3 totals 14 residues. The trim removed 7 bases at V and 0 bases at J, leaving 5 bases unmatched. CDR3 residues: CASKRDSLNTEAFF. The CDR3 DNA reads as TGTGCCAGCAAGAGGGACAGCTTGAACACTGAAGCTTTCTTT.

V usage is TRBV10-2 and J usage is TRBJ2-7; D unclear. V shed 2 bases and J shed 2 bases, with 1 base lying between them. Germline loops: CDR1 WSHSY, CDR2 SAAADI. CDR3 length equals 11 residues. DNA of the CDR3: TGCGCCAGCAGTGAGGCCTACGAGCAGTACTTC. Encoded protein: CASSEAYEQYF.

The gene calls are TRBV29-1 and TRBJ2-7; D call uncertain. Trimming pared 7 bases from V and 3 bases from J, leaving 10 bases between. CDR3 length: 11 residues. Germline-derived CDR1 and CDR2 are SQVTM and ANQGSEA. The CDR3: CSARAYYEQYF. In DNA, the CDR3 is TGCAGCGCCCGGGCTTACTACGAGCAGTACTTC.

The chain couples TRBV27 to TRBJ1-1, with TRBD1 as a possible D gene (5 bases). Germline CDR1 and CDR2: MNHEY and SMNVEV (reference sequence). Trimming cost V 2 bases and J 5 bases, with 9 bases left between them. The CDR3 contains 13 residues. The CDR3 DNA reads as TGTGCCAGCAGTTTACAGGGAAGGACTGAAGCTTTCTTT. Its protein is CASSLQGRTEAFF.

This rearrangement joins TRBV6-1 to TRBJ2-1; D uncertain. The CDR3 totals 17 residues. From germline, CDR1 is MNHNS and CDR2 SASEGT. The ends were cut back, 2 bases at V and 7 bases at J, with 21 bases in the middle. The CDR3 nucleotides are TGTGCCAGCAGTGAAAACGTATGGGAAGTCTACAGTAATGAGCAGTTCTTC. This sequence encodes CASSENVWEVYSNEQFF.

The rearrangement links TRBV9 to TRBJ2-3; D uncertain. Germline V CDR1 and CDR2: SGDLS, YYNGEE. V was pared by 0 bases and J by 1 base, with 9 bases between. This CDR3 is built from 15 residues. The CDR3 DNA reads as TGTGCCAGCAGCGTAGGGGATGTCCGCACAGATACGCAGTATTTT. It is translated as CASSVGDVRTDTQYF.

The chain employs TRBV7-6 and TRBJ2-5; a possible D gene is TRBD1 (6 bases). The CDR3 loop spans 15 amino acids. The germline V gene encodes CDR1 SGHVS and CDR2 FNYEAQ. The ends were cut back, 6 bases at V and 5 bases at J, with 19 bases in the middle. CDR3 coding DNA: TGTGCCAGCAGTCCGACAGGTGTCGGCGGGGAGACCCAGTACTTC. Amino acids: CASSPTGVGGETQYF.